There are many counts of the clone carrying this TCR beta chain. What it recognizes is unknown. RNA transcripts gave rise to amplified TCR beta CDR3 regions. Primed by the HTBI set, a first-round RT-PCR was run on the TCR CDR3. TCRdb reprocessed the multiplex PCR reads with MiXCR, giving one entry per CDR3 protein. The repertoire holds hundreds of thousands of distinct CDR3 sequences, with roughly 25% as singletons. The germline gives CDR1 GTSNPN, CDR2 SVGIG (reference sequence). This CDR3 has 15 residues. V shed 4 bases and J 1 base; nucleotides not matched to a gene: 9. The data derive from a study of T cells in Graves' hyperthyroidism and ophthalmopathy. Broader study findings: Most expanded thyroid clonotypes above 0.001 also appeared in blood.

The chain has TRBV30 and TRBJ1-1; 7 bases line up with TRBD1. This receptor was taken from a woman under 40 with Graves' ophthalmopathy. The material sequenced was blood. The DNA of the CDR3 is TGTGCCTGGACCGACAGGGTGGGACGGAACACTGAAGCTTTCTTT. The encoded protein is CAWTDRVGRNTEAFF.